This T cell receptor beta chain was profiled in a study of blood T cell repertoires in COVID-19. About the research overall: Both acute and convalescent COVID-19 samples were obtained from the United States, Italy and Spain.

Germline lookup yields CDR1 SGHDT and CDR2 YYEEEE. CDR3 length: 14 residues. V shed 4 bases, J shed 5 bases, and the junction held 8 bases outside the gene matches. In the original processing: Amplifying reference gene primers gave estimates of nucleated cell counts. Using immunoSEQ multiplex PCR, the repertoire was profiled, and TCRdb retains in-frame clones only, with some absent. V and J calls and clone size are given by that table; D and trimming were obtained from the DNA. Seen here are roughly 150,000 clones, about 85% observed once, and the top ten hold around 13%. The chain couples TRBV5-6 to TRBJ1-1, with TRBD1 matching 7 bases. The sample comprised peripheral blood. This clonotype was obtained from a man between 65 and 85 years old who had recovered from COVID-19. The CDR3 reads CASSATGLRTEAFF. CDR3 bases: TGTGCCAGCAGCGCGACAGGGCTGCGGACTGAAGCTTTCTTT.